A single sample is the source of the 26 T cell receptor beta chains below, sequenced in a study of T cells in women clearing cervical HPV infection. Assay used: immunoSEQ multiplex PCR; TCRdb lists only in-frame clones, some missing. The listing records some 30,000 clones. Sequenced material: blood buffy coat. The receptors stem from a woman between 18 and 75 years old with a cervical HPV16 infection that either progressed to CIN3+ or cleared (not recorded which).

A remark on this clone: The CDR3 end is not reached by the read, which stops 3 residues before it; the germline J gene fills it in. This chain joins TRBV5-1 and TRBJ1-2, with a possible D match to TRBD1 (6 bases). Trimming stripped 4 bases from V and 0 bases from J, with 10 bases between. Germline loops: CDR1 SGHRS, CDR2 YFSETQ. The CDR3 has 14 amino acids. CDR3 sequence: CASSLTGSNYGYTF. Incomplete CDR3 DNA: TGCGCCAGCAGCCTGACAGGTTCTAACTATGGC. Based on the CDR3 plus reference TRBV5-1 and TRBJ1-2, the full variable domain is KAGVTQTPRYLIKTRGQQVTLSCSPISGHRSVSWYQQTPGQGLQFLFEYFSETQRNKGNFPGRFSGRQFSNSRSEMNVSTLELGDSALYLCASSLTGSNYGYTFGSGTRLTVV.

Notes on this clone: The read ends 3 residues before the CDR3 terminus; that terminus is restored from the germline J gene. The rearrangement joins TRBV5-1 to TRBJ2-7; 10 bases are shared with TRBD1. The CDR3 has 15 amino acids. CDR1 is SGHRS, CDR2 YFSETQ, per germline. The trim removed 2 bases at V and 5 bases at J, leaving 7 bases unmatched. CDR3 sequence: CASSLTGTGANEQYF. The part of the CDR3 DNA that was read is TGCGCCAGCAGCTTAACCGGGACAGGGGCCAACGAG.

Worth noting for this clone: From the germline J gene comes the end of the CDR3, since the read stops 3 residues before it. The chain carries TRBV7-3 and TRBJ1-2, with TRBD1 as a possible D gene (6 bases). The V gene lost 5 bases and the J gene lost 6 bases, with 19 bases spanning the gap. The CDR3 sequence is 15 residues long. CDR1 is SGHTA, CDR2 FQGTGA, per germline. The DNA read from the CDR3 is TGTGCCAGCAGCCCTTATAATCAGGGGATAAATGGC. Translation gives CASSPYNQGING. The CDR3 in full is CASSPYNQGINGYTF.

Points on this clone: Read coverage stops 3 residues before the CDR3 terminus; the germline J gene supplies the remainder. The chain has TRBV5-1 and TRBJ2-5; TRBD1 might be the D (5 bases). CDR1 is SGHRS, CDR2 YFSETQ, per germline. V lost 2 bases and J lost 1, with 9 bases in between. This CDR3 comprises 14 residues. CDR3 DNA, as far as it was read: TGCGCCAGCAGCTTCGCAGGGCCCCAAGAGACC. It yields the protein CASSFAGPQET. The CDR3 in its entirety is CASSFAGPQETQYF.

Worth noting for this clone: Read data end 3 residues before the CDR3 end; the end is taken from the germline J gene. This chain uses TRBV11-2 with TRBJ1-4, with 10 bases lining up with TRBD1. The germline V gene encodes CDR1 SGHAT and CDR2 FQNNGV. The V gene end was trimmed by 5 bases and the J gene end by 5 bases; junction bases not matched to a gene: 2. The CDR3 covers 14 residues. The CDR3 sequence is CASSRDRGNEKLFF. The covered CDR3 bases are TGTGCCAGCAGCCGGGACAGGGGCAATGAAAAA.

As for this clone: Read data end 3 residues before the CDR3 end; the end is taken from the germline J gene. The chain has TRBV2 and TRBJ1-2, with 9 bases lining up with TRBD1. The CDR3 is 14 residues long. Germline V gives CDR1 SNHLY, CDR2 FYNNEI. The CDR3 loop reads CASSEVRTGVGYTF. CDR3 DNA, as far as it was read: TGTGCCAGCAGTGAGGTCCGGACAGGGGTAGGC.

On this clone: The read is 3 residues too short to cover the CDR3 end, so that end is filled in from the germline J gene. The chain couples TRBV7-9 to TRBJ1-5, with 7 bases lining up with TRBD1. The J segment lost 5 bases and the V segment lost 1 base, leaving 5 bases of the junction unmatched. From germline, CDR1 is SEHNR and CDR2 FQNEAQ (reference sequence). The CDR3 totals 15 residues. The part of the CDR3 DNA that was read is TGTGCCAGCAGCTTAGGGGACAGCCATTATCAGCCC. Its protein product is CASSLGDSHYQP. The CDR3 in its entirety is CASSLGDSHYQPQHF. Together with reference TRBV7-9 and TRBJ1-5, the CDR3 gives the full variable domain: DTGVSQNPRHKITKRGQNVTFRCDPISEHNRLYWYRQTLGQGPEFLTYFQNEAQLEKSRLLSDRFSAERPKGSFSTLEIQRTEQGDSAMYLCASSLGDSHYQPQHFGDGTRLSIL.

Note on this clone: The read is 3 residues too short to cover the CDR3 end, so that end is filled in from the germline J gene. V and J are TRBV18 and TRBJ2-3, with a possible D match to TRBD2 (6 bases). Germline CDR1 reads KGHSH; CDR2 reads LQKENI. CDR3 length: 16 amino acids. CDR3 DNA, as far as it was read: TGTGCCAGCTCACCAGGGACTCCCACCCACCCTCAGCCG. Its translation is CASSPGTPTHPQP. The whole CDR3 sequence reads CASSPGTPTHPQPQYF.

About this clone: The read finishes 3 residues shy of the CDR3 end, and the germline J gene is used to complete it. The V gene is TRBV10-3, the J gene TRBJ2-2; no reliable D call. V was shortened by 2 bases and J by 4 bases, with 8 bases between the two germline ends. The CDR3 totals 14 residues. Germline V gene lookup returns CDR1 ENHRY and CDR2 SYGVKD. The chain's CDR3 is CAISETQSTGELFF. The DNA read from the CDR3 is TGTGCCATCAGTGAGACGCAGAGCACCGGGGAG.

Comment on this clone: The CDR3 is cut off 3 residues early in the read; its end comes from the germline J gene. The rearrangement links TRBV10-1 to TRBJ1-6; D remains unclear. Trimming shortened V by 2 bases and J by 5 bases, and 7 bases separated the two germline ends. There are 14 residues in the CDR3. Germline V gene data show CDR1 as WNHNN and CDR2 as SYGVQD (reference sequence). CDR3 residues: CASSERANNSPLHF. Incomplete CDR3 DNA: TGCGCCAGCAGTGAGAGGGCCAATAATTCACCC.

A word on this clone: Read coverage stops 3 residues before the CDR3 terminus; the germline J gene supplies the remainder. This chain uses TRBV20-1 with TRBJ2-7; 7 positions match TRBD2. V lost 6 bases to trimming and J lost 2 bases; unmatched junction nucleotides: 13. Germline CDR1 is DFQATT and CDR2 is SNEGSKA (reference sequence). The CDR3 runs 15 residues. The CDR3 spells CSATPSAGDPYEQYF. CDR3 DNA (partial): TGCAGTGCCACTCCCTCGGCGGGAGACCCCTACGAG.

A remark on this clone: The CDR3 end falls 3 residues outside the read, so it is completed with the germline J gene. The chain joins TRBV7-2 to TRBJ1-2; possible D gene TRBD1, 5 bases. Germline CDR1 is SGHTA and CDR2 is FQGNSA. Trimming removed 1 base at V and 4 bases at J, with 10 bases between. This CDR3 is built from 14 residues. This CDR3 is CASSLGGLIYGYTF. The part of the CDR3 DNA that was read is TGTGCCAGCAGCTTAGGGGGACTAATCTATGGC.

In regard to this clone: The read gets to within 3 residues of the CDR3 end, and the germline J gene fills in the rest. The chain joins TRBV2 to TRBJ2-5; D is perhaps TRBD1 (5 bases). The CDR3 sequence is 12 residues long. The ends were cut back, 6 bases at V and 5 bases at J, with 10 bases in the middle. CDR1 and CDR2 (germline): SNHLY, FYNNEI. The covered CDR3 bases are TGTGCCAGCAGCCTCAACAGGGAGACC. This codes for CASSLNRET. The full CDR3 sequence reads CASSLNRETQYF.

The covered CDR3 bases are TGTGCCAGCAGCTTTACTAGCGGGAGGGTCTCCGGGGAG. It translates to CASSFTSGRVSGE. The full CDR3 is CASSFTSGRVSGELFF. This chain links TRBV7-8 with TRBJ2-2, with 13 nucleotides matching TRBD2. Read data end 3 residues before the CDR3 end; the end is taken from the germline J gene. Per the germline V gene, CDR1 is SGHVS and CDR2 is FQNEAQ. Trimming cost V 3 bases and J 6 bases; bases outside gene matches: 4. The CDR3 loop spans 16 amino acids.

In the case of this clone: With the read ending 3 residues before the CDR3 end, the germline J gene is used to fill in that end. The genes are TRBV11-3 and TRBJ1-1; D uncertain. The V gene lost 1 base and the J gene lost 3 bases, with 6 bases spanning the gap. This CDR3 has 13 residues. CDR1 and CDR2 from the germline V gene are SGHNT and YENEEA. The CDR3 reads CASSLVQDTEAFF. The sequenced part of the CDR3 DNA is TGTGCCAGCAGCTTAGTACAAGACACTGAA.

In regard to this clone: The read ends 3 residues shy of where the CDR3 ends; the end is completed using the germline J gene. The rearrangement links TRBV20-1 to TRBJ1-6, with TRBD1 matching 7 bases. The germline V gene has CDR1 DFQATT and CDR2 SNEGSKA (reference sequence). The CDR3 has 13 residues. V was pared by 3 bases and J by 5 bases, with 1 base of the junction left unmatched. The CDR3 DNA, read in part, is TGCAGTGCTAGTGGGACAGATAATTCACCC. The encoded protein is CSASGTDNSP. In full, the CDR3 is CSASGTDNSPLHF.

As regards this clone: The read falls 3 residues short of the CDR3 end, and the missing part is taken from the germline J gene. This chain links TRBV6-1 with TRBJ2-5; 8 bases line up with TRBD2. Per germline, CDR1 MNHNS and CDR2 SASEGT. The CDR3 sequence is 14 residues long. V shed 4 bases, J shed 4 bases, and the junction held 5 bases outside the gene matches. The CDR3 spells CASSALAGGETQYF. The sequenced part of the CDR3 DNA is TGTGCCAGCAGTGCTCTAGCGGGTGGAGAGACC.

For this clone: The read terminates 3 residues ahead of where the CDR3 ends, so the germline J gene completes it. The rearrangement links TRBV4-2 to TRBJ1-5; unclear D gene. The CDR3 is 16 residues long. Trimming cost V 0 bases and J 3 bases, with 12 bases left between them. Germline-derived CDR1 and CDR2 are LGHNA and YNFKEQ. The sequenced part of the CDR3 DNA is TGTGCCAGCAGCCAAGAGGTCCCTGCGTTCAATCAGCCC. It yields the protein CASSQEVPAFNQP. The whole CDR3 sequence is CASSQEVPAFNQPQHF.

Points on this clone: Read data end 3 residues before the CDR3 end; the end is taken from the germline J gene. The rearrangement joins TRBV30 to TRBJ2-1; TRBD2 might be the D (5 bases). This CDR3 is 15 amino acids long. CDR1 is GTSNPN and CDR2 is SVGIG in the germline V gene (reference sequence). The V end lost 2 bases, the J end lost 6 bases, and 17 bases lay between the germline ends. Partial CDR3 DNA: TGTGCCTGGAGTAGGACTTCCCATCTCTCCAATGAG. Translated: CAWSRTSHLSNE. The complete CDR3 sequence is CAWSRTSHLSNEQFF.

Comments on this clone: Read sequence stops 3 residues before the CDR3 end, and the germline J gene provides the missing end. The chain recombines TRBV30 with TRBJ2-4; weak D call: TRBD1 (6 bases). This CDR3 region has 13 residues. The germline V gene encodes CDR1 GTSNPN and CDR2 SVGIG (reference sequence). CDR3 sequence reads: CAWTLGTLYGQYF. The part of the CDR3 DNA that was read is TGTGCCTGGACCCTCGGGACACTCTATGGT.

A remark on this clone: From the germline J gene comes the end of the CDR3, since the read stops 3 residues before it. The chain has TRBV5-1 and TRBJ2-2; D might be TRBD1 (5 bases). Per the germline V gene, CDR1 is SGHRS and CDR2 is YFSETQ. The CDR3 covers 13 residues. CDR3 DNA (partial): TGCGCCAGCAGGGTCTCTGGGGCCAACGTG. Translating gives CASRVSGANV. In full, the CDR3 reads CASRVSGANVLFF.

As to this clone: The missing CDR3 end, 3 residues past where the read stops, is filled in from the germline J gene. The chain is built from TRBV5-4 and TRBJ2-4; D is unclear. This CDR3 is 14 amino acids long. Germline CDR1 is SGHNT and CDR2 is YYREEE (reference sequence). Between the trimmed V and J ends, which lost 4 bases and 4 bases, there was a span of 12 bases. CDR3 DNA (partial): TGTGCCAGCAGCCTAGGTTCCAGTAAAAACATT. Translating it yields CASSLGSSKNI. The whole CDR3 reads CASSLGSSKNIQYF.

Notes on this clone: The read gets to within 3 residues of the CDR3 end, and the germline J gene fills in the rest. The V gene is TRBV5-4, the J gene TRBJ2-2; D may be TRBD2 (7 bases). The CDR3 sequence is 16 residues long. V was cut by 3 bases and J by 0 bases, with 12 bases left in between. Per germline, CDR1 SGHNT and CDR2 YYREEE (reference sequence). CDR3: CASSWGGTSNTGELFF. The sequenced part of the CDR3 DNA is TGTGCCAGCAGCTGGGGGGGGACATCGAACACCGGGGAG.

With regard to this clone: Sequencing ends 3 residues short of the CDR3 end; the germline J gene provides the rest. This chain connects TRBV7-3 to TRBJ2-4; 7 bases match TRBD2. CDR1 and CDR2 from the germline V gene are SGHTA and FQGTGA. The CDR3 runs to 15 residues. The CDR3 loop is CASSKGGGWRETQYF. CDR3 DNA (partial): TGTGCCAGCAGCAAAGGCGGGGGATGGAGGGAGACT.

In the case of this clone: Read sequence stops 3 residues before the CDR3 end, and the germline J gene provides the missing end. The chain is built from TRBV20-1 and TRBJ2-7; D not certain. Germline loops: CDR1 DFQATT, CDR2 SNEGSKA (reference sequence). The germline V and J ends were trimmed by 0 bases and 2 bases, with 11 bases remaining between them. The CDR3 runs 14 residues. CDR3 amino acids: CSAREVGGTYEQYF. The part of the CDR3 DNA that was read is TGCAGTGCTAGAGAAGTCGGCGGAACCTACGAG.

A note on this clone: The CDR3 end falls 3 residues outside the read, so it is completed with the germline J gene. The V gene is TRBV5-4, the J gene TRBJ2-1; D may be TRBD1 (5 bases). CDR3 size: 14 residues. Trimming took off 0 bases at V and 2 bases at J, with 6 bases between the two ends. Germline assignment: CDR1 SGHNT and CDR2 YYREEE (reference sequence). This CDR3 reads CASSLEGTYNEQFF. The CDR3 bases that were read are TGTGCCAGCAGCTTGGAGGGGACCTACAATGAG.